The 10 T cell receptor beta chains below come from one sample, sequenced in a study of T cell changes during pregnancy in multiple sclerosis. Produced via immunoSEQ multiplex PCR; TCRdb's table is partial and in-frame only. The data hold 40,000 to 60,000 clones, with 94% observed a single time. Source: CD4+ T cells from peripheral blood mononuclear cells, taken in the first trimester of pregnancy. All receptors derive from a female donor with multiple sclerosis, enrolled in a pregnancy study.

This rearrangement joins TRBV5-1 to TRBJ2-5; 8 positions agree with TRBD1. In germline, CDR1 is SGHRS, CDR2 YFSETQ. The trim removed 3 bases at V and 1 base at J, leaving 8 bases unmatched. CDR3 size: 16 residues. The CDR3 DNA follows: TGCGCCAGCAGCTGGGGGACAGGAGCCCCCCAAGAGACCCAGTACTTC. This sequence encodes CASSWGTGAPQETQYF.

This chain joins TRBV7-3 and TRBJ2-7; the match to TRBD1 covers 8 bases. V was clipped by 0 bases and J by 7 bases; unmatched bases: 8. Germline values: CDR1 SGHTA, CDR2 FQGTGA. This CDR3 is 15 amino acids long. CDR3 protein: CASSLTGTGPVEQYF. DNA of the CDR3: TGTGCCAGCAGCTTAACCGGGACAGGTCCGGTTGAGCAGTACTTC. Combining the CDR3 with reference TRBV7-3 and TRBJ2-7 gives the whole variable domain GAGVSQTPSNKVTEKGKYVELRCDPISGHTALYWYRQSLGQGPEFLIYFQGTGAADDSGLPNDRFFAVRPEGSVSTLKIQRTERGDSAVYLCASSLTGTGPVEQYFGPGTRLTVT.

CDR3 sequence (DNA): TGTGCCAGCAGCTTAGATCTTCAGACAGGTTTAATAGGCACAGATACGCAGTATTTT. Amino acid sequence: CASSLDLQTGLIGTDTQYF. V gene TRBV11-2 combines with J gene TRBJ2-3; tentative D call: TRBD1 (6 bases). V lost 0 bases and J lost 1, with 20 bases in between. The CDR3 covers 19 residues. In germline, CDR1 is SGHAT, CDR2 FQNNGV.

The chain employs TRBV5-4 and TRBJ2-7, with D hard to call. V dropped 0 bases and J dropped 2 bases, with 12 bases sitting between them. The CDR3 loop spans 15 amino acids. The germline CDR1 and CDR2 sequences are SGHNT and YYREEE (reference sequence). The CDR3 reads CASSLGILETYEQYF. CDR3 nucleotides: TGTGCCAGCAGCTTGGGTATTCTAGAGACCTACGAGCAGTACTTC.

This rearrangement joins TRBV14 to TRBJ1-4, with D tentatively TRBD1 (5 bases). The CDR3 loop spans 15 amino acids. V was trimmed by 3 bases and J by 2 bases, leaving 10 bases between them. Germline CDR1 SGHDN, CDR2 FVKESK. In nucleotides, the CDR3 is TGTGCCAGCAGCCATATGAGACAGACTAATGAAAAACTGTTTTTT. Residues: CASSHMRQTNEKLFF.

This rearrangement joins TRBV30 to TRBJ1-1, with D hard to call. V lost 3 bases to trimming and J lost 1 base, with 9 bases between them. The germline V gene has CDR1 GTSNPN and CDR2 SVGIG (reference sequence). The CDR3 spans 13 residues. The CDR3 loop reads CAWSFSRNTEAFF. CDR3 DNA: TGTGCCTGGAGCTTTAGCCGGAACACTGAAGCTTTCTTT.

This chain uses TRBV5-1 with TRBJ1-2; 8 bases align to TRBD1. J was trimmed by 4 bases and V by 4 bases; bases with no gene match: 6. This CDR3 is built from 14 residues. Germline-derived CDR1 and CDR2 are SGHRS and YFSETQ. The CDR3 nucleotides are TGCGCCAGCAGCGAGAGAACAGGGGGCTATGGCTACACCTTC. Encoded protein: CASSERTGGYGYTF.

V is TRBV7-9 and J is TRBJ1-2; TRBD1 matches 7 bases. V lost 6 bases, J lost 5 bases, and 9 bases stayed unmatched. Looked up from germline, CDR1 is SEHNR and CDR2 is FQNEAQ (reference sequence). The CDR3 spans 14 residues. The CDR3 nucleotides read TGTGCCAGCAGACCTAGGACAGGAGAGTATGGCTACACCTTC. Its translation: CASRPRTGEYGYTF. The variable domain in full, with the rest retrieved from reference TRBV7-9 and TRBJ1-2, is DTGVSQNPRHKITKRGQNVTFRCDPISEHNRLYWYRQTLGQGPEFLTYFQNEAQLEKSRLLSDRFSAERPKGSFSTLEIQRTEQGDSAMYLCASRPRTGEYGYTFGSGTRLTVV.

This rearrangement joins TRBV27 to TRBJ1-4, with TRBD1 as a possible D gene (6 bases). This CDR3 has 13 amino acids. The ends were cut back, 4 bases at V and 5 bases at J, with 8 bases in the middle. From germline, CDR1 is MNHEY and CDR2 SMNVEV (reference sequence). The CDR3 nucleotides read TGTGCCAGCAGTTGGACAGTCAATGAAAAACTGTTTTTT. Its translation: CASSWTVNEKLFF.

This chain joins TRBV7-9 and TRBJ2-7; D is possibly TRBD2 (6 bases). CDR3 length: 14 amino acids. The V end was cut by 5 bases, the J end by 0 bases, with 11 bases between. Germline V gives CDR1 SEHNR, CDR2 FQNEAQ (reference sequence). DNA of the CDR3: TGTGCCAGCAGCCCCGGGACTTACTCCTACGAGCAGTACTTC. This encodes CASSPGTYSYEQYF.